This T cell receptor beta chain was documented in a study of cytomegalovirus exposure and HLA in healthy donors. Produced via immunoSEQ multiplex PCR; TCRdb's table is partial and in-frame only. The sample lists over 100,000 clones; roughly 86% were seen once. This receptor was obtained from a woman younger than 30 in good health and CMV-seronegative. Sequenced: PBMCs.

The CDR3: CAWDWNTEAFF. CDR3 DNA: TGTGCCTGGGACTGGAACACTGAAGCTTTCTTT. The chain links TRBV30 to TRBJ1-1; D unresolved. The ends were cut back, 5 bases at V and 1 base at J, with 5 bases in the middle. The CDR3 runs to 11 residues. Germline CDR1 is GTSNPN and CDR2 is SVGIG (reference sequence).